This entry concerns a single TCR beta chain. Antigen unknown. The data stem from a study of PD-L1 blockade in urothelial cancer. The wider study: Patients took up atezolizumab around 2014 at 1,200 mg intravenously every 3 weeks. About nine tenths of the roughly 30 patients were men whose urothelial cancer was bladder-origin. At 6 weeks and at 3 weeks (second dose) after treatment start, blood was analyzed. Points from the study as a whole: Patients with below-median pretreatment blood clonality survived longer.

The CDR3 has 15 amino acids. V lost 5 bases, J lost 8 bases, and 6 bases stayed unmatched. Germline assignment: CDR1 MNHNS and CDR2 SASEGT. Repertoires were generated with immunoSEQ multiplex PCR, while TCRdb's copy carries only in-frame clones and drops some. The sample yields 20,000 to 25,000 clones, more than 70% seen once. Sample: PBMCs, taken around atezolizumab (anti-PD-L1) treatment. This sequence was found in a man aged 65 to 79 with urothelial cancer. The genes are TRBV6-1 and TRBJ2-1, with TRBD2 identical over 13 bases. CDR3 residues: CASSLLAGGGDEQFF. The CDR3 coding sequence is TGTGCCAGCAGTTTACTAGCGGGAGGGGGGGATGAGCAGTTCTTC.